This record covers a single T cell receptor (beta chain). Its antigen remains unidentified. These data originate in a study of T cell responses to AZD1222 COVID-19 vaccine. Generated by immunoSEQ multiplex PCR, the TCRdb table keeps only in-frame clones and is missing some. The sample consists of 72,000 or so clones, 80% to 90% of them appearing once. General study points: The CD4 TCRs associated with vaccination extended across spike and predominated at 160-218 and 743-854.

CDR1 is MGHDK, CDR2 SYGVNS, per germline. J lost 4 bases, V lost 5 bases, and 12 bases had no gene match. The CDR3 spans 18 residues. Pooled samples include second doses given at about 4 or 12 weeks. The chain combines TRBV25-1 with TRBJ2-5; TRBD2 aligns across 14 bases. The clonotype was recovered from an adult who received the AZD1222 COVID-19 vaccine. This specimen was peripheral blood, taken 28 days after the second AZD1222 dose. DNA of the CDR3: TGTGCCAGCAGTCCTCCCGCCCCGGGACTAGCGGGAGTAGAGACCCAGTACTTC. Its protein is CASSPPAPGLAGVETQYF.